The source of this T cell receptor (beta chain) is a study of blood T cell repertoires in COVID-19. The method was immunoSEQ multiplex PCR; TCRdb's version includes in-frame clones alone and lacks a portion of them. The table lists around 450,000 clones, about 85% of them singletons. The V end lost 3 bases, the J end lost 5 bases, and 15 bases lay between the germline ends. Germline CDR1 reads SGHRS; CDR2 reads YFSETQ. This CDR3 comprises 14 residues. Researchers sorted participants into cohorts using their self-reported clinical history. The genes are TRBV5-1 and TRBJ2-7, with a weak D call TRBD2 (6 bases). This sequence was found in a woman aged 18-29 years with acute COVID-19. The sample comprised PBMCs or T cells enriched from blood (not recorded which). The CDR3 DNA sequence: TGCGCCAGCAGCTCTGGAGGGACGTTGAACGAGCAGTACTTC. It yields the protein CASSSGGTLNEQYF.